The T cell receptor (beta chain) under discussion was sequenced for a study of blood T cells in healthy people across ages. Notes on the study in general: Possibly confounding the expanded clonotype changes was the fact that donor CMV status was unknown.

As for this clonotype: Its antigen is not identified.

In germline, CDR1 is SEHNR, CDR2 FQNEAQ (reference sequence). The CDR3 is made up of 16 amino acids. Deletions cut 5 bases from V and 3 bases from J, with 20 bases between. Then a second PCR, running about 7 to 11 cycles, was carried out with a sample-barcoded 5' primer and a J-beta primer mix. Each CDR3 protein gets one entry after TCRdb re-called the 5' RACE reads with MiXCR. This sample carries about 640,000 distinct CDR3 sequences, roughly 50% of them seen once, and the ten largest clones take around 37%. Every donor gave approximately 10 milliliters of peripheral blood. The sequenced material came from blood. The receptor was derived from a man aged 55 to 69 in good health. The V gene is TRBV7-9, the J gene TRBJ2-7; D is possibly TRBD1 or TRBD2 (6 bases each). The CDR3 loop reads CASSPSGGRFFYEQYF. The CDR3 DNA reads TGTGCCAGCAGCCCCTCCGGGGGCCGCTTCTTCTACGAGCAGTACTTC.